The 27 T cell receptor beta chains below were found in one sample sequenced in a study of control samples from healthy donors and cancer patients. The method was immunoSEQ multiplex PCR; TCRdb's version includes in-frame clones alone and lacks a portion of them. Counted here are about 120,000 clones, over 75% occurring once; the ten biggest clones make up less than 1.5%. Sequenced input: PBMCs. Receptors were obtained from a woman between 45 and 65 years old with colorectal cancer.

The J gene is TRBJ1-4, the V gene TRBV19; no clear D. Trimming cost V 4 bases and J 6 bases, with 12 bases left between them. The CDR3 contains 14 residues. Germline CDR1 is LNHDA and CDR2 is SQIVND (reference sequence). Written as DNA, the CDR3 is TGTGCCAGTAGTAACCGGGAGAGGGATGAAAAACTGTTTTTT. Translation: CASSNRERDEKLFF.

This clone was seen a few times. The rearrangement uses TRBV11-2 and TRBJ2-2, with D unresolved. The CDR3 runs to 16 residues. Germline loops: CDR1 SGHAT, CDR2 FQNNGV. V was pared by 0 bases and J by 0 bases, with 8 bases between. CDR3 loop: CASSLESGPNTGELFF. The CDR3, as DNA: TGTGCCAGCAGCTTAGAGTCAGGACCGAACACCGGGGAGCTGTTTTTT. The complete variable domain, with remaining parts taken from reference TRBV11-2 and TRBJ2-2, reads EAGVAQSPRYKIIEKRQSVAFWCNPISGHATLYWYQQILGQGPKLLIQFQNNGVVDDSQLPKDRFSAERLKGVDSTLKIQPAKLEDSAVYLCASSLESGPNTGELFFGEGSRLTVL.

This clone came up a few times. The chain recombines TRBV7-9 with TRBJ1-3; perhaps TRBD1 as D (5 bases). Germline V lookup: CDR1 SEHNR, CDR2 FQNEAQ (reference sequence). Trimming shortened V by 0 bases and J by 8 bases, and 11 bases separated the two germline ends. This CDR3 has 14 amino acids. The CDR3 DNA follows: TGTGCCAGCAGCTTAGCGCCAGGGCGGGACACCATATATTTT. This sequence encodes CASSLAPGRDTIYF.

The chain carries TRBV5-1 and TRBJ2-3; 9 nucleotides align to TRBD1. The J segment lost 1 base and the V segment lost 3 bases, leaving 6 bases of the junction unmatched. CDR3 length: 16 residues. Germline V CDR1 and CDR2: SGHRS, YFSETQ. The CDR3 here is CASSWGQGRGTDTQYF. The CDR3 bases are TGCGCCAGCAGCTGGGGACAGGGCAGGGGCACAGATACGCAGTATTTT.

V gene TRBV3-1 (or the pseudogene TRBV3-2) combines with J gene TRBJ1-2; D unresolved. The V gene's germline CDR1 is LGHDT and CDR2 YNNKEL (reference sequence). The CDR3 covers 14 residues. Trimming removed 0 bases at V and 4 bases at J, with 9 bases between. CDR3 residues: CASSQDTPSYGYTF. In DNA form, the CDR3 reads TGTGCCAGCAGCCAAGATACCCCCAGCTATGGCTACACCTTC.

This clone was picked up one time. The rearrangement links TRBV30 to TRBJ2-1; weak D call: TRBD2 (6 bases). The germline V gene encodes CDR1 GTSNPN and CDR2 SVGIG (reference sequence). V shed 0 bases and J shed 9 bases, with 9 bases lying between them. The CDR3 has 12 residues. CDR3 loop: CAWSVAGTEQFF. Here the CDR3 DNA reads TGTGCCTGGAGTGTGGCGGGAACTGAGCAGTTCTTC.

J is TRBJ2-1 and V is TRBV29-1; D gene unclear. Germline CDR1 is SQVTM and CDR2 is ANQGSEA. The CDR3 consists of 12 residues. V gave up 6 bases and J gave up 7 bases, with 13 bases separating them. This chain's CDR3 is CSVTAEKNEQFF. CDR3 coding DNA: TGCAGCGTGACCGCCGAAAAAAATGAGCAGTTCTTC.

This sequence joins TRBV5-1 and TRBJ1-2; possibly TRBD1 for D (6 bases). Trimming removed 3 bases from V and 6 bases from J, with 18 bases in between. CDR1 is SGHRS and CDR2 is YFSETQ in the germline V gene. This CDR3 contains 15 residues. CDR3 DNA sequence: TGCGCCAGCAGCTACACAGGGAATTCGGCGGATGGCTACACCTTC. This translates into CASSYTGNSADGYTF. Full variable domain (rest looked up from reference TRBV5-1 and TRBJ1-2): KAGVTQTPRYLIKTRGQQVTLSCSPISGHRSVSWYQQTPGQGLQFLFEYFSETQRNKGNFPGRFSGRQFSNSRSEMNVSTLELGDSALYLCASSYTGNSADGYTFGSGTRLTVV.

This sequence joins TRBV7-2 and TRBJ1-1; perhaps TRBD1 as D (6 bases). V was pared by 2 bases and J by 1 base, with 11 bases between. The CDR3 loop spans 15 amino acids. Germline V lookup: CDR1 SGHTA, CDR2 FQGNSA. The CDR3 sequence: CASSLMLDRNTEAFF. In DNA form, the CDR3 reads TGTGCCAGCAGCTTAATGCTGGACAGGAACACTGAAGCTTTCTTT. Full variable domain (rest looked up from reference TRBV7-2 and TRBJ1-1): GAGVSQSPSNKVTEKGKDVELRCDPISGHTALYWYRQSLGQGLEFLIYFQGNSAPDKSGLPSDRFSAERTGGSVSTLTIQRTQQEDSAVYLCASSLMLDRNTEAFFGQGTRLTVV.

The rearrangement uses TRBV9 and TRBJ2-5; D is unclear. The CDR3 has 13 residues. Trimming took 3 bases from V and 1 from J, leaving 7 bases between them. Germline-derived CDR1 and CDR2 are SGDLS and YYNGEE. Here the CDR3 reads CASSAQSQETQYF. CDR3 bases: TGTGCCAGCAGCGCGCAATCCCAAGAGACCCAGTACTTC.

The chain's CDR3 is CASSPPLRPNTEAFF. In DNA form, the CDR3 reads TGTGCCAGCAGCCCGCCTTTGAGACCGAACACTGAAGCTTTCTTT. The rearrangement links TRBV7-2 to TRBJ1-1; D is uncertain. The germline V and J ends were trimmed by 5 bases and 1 base, with 14 bases remaining between them. Germline CDR1 and CDR2: SGHTA and FQGNSA. The CDR3 consists of 15 residues.

This clone was found a few times. This chain connects TRBV10-2 to TRBJ2-5; D is unresolved. V was pared by 7 bases and J by 3 bases, with 12 bases between. This CDR3 has 13 amino acids. Germline V gene sequence: CDR1 WSHSY, CDR2 SAAADI. The CDR3: CASTIGTEETQYF. CDR3 DNA sequence: TGCGCCAGCACAATAGGAACGGAAGAGACCCAGTACTTC.

The chain couples TRBV5-1 to TRBJ2-5; D might be TRBD2 (6 bases). The CDR3 covers 15 residues. Trimming shortened V by 3 bases and J by 4 bases, and 16 bases separated the two germline ends. Germline V gene lookup returns CDR1 SGHRS and CDR2 YFSETQ. DNA for the CDR3: TGCGCCAGCAGCTCGGTGGCAGGGAGGCGAGAGACCCAGTACTTC. The encoded protein is CASSSVAGRRETQYF.

The chain recombines TRBV7-9 with TRBJ1-1; D is perhaps TRBD1 (5 bases). Germline lookup yields CDR1 SEHNR and CDR2 FQNEAQ (reference sequence). V was clipped by 7 bases and J by 5 bases, with 17 bases between them. The CDR3 covers 14 residues. The CDR3 loop is CASTRLRRGTEAFF. DNA for the CDR3: TGTGCCAGCACCCGACTTAGACGGGGGACTGAAGCTTTCTTT.

DNA of the CDR3: TGTGCCAGCAGCTTAGAGGGCGGGGGGGCCGATGAGACCCAGTACTTC. Translating it yields CASSLEGGGADETQYF. The chain recombines TRBV11-2 with TRBJ2-5, with 9 bases aligning to TRBD2. CDR1 and CDR2 (germline): SGHAT, FQNNGV. V was clipped by 0 bases and J by 5 bases; unmatched bases: 7. The CDR3 has 16 amino acids. The full variable domain, in which reference TRBV11-2 and TRBJ2-5 provide the parts outside the CDR3, is EAGVAQSPRYKIIEKRQSVAFWCNPISGHATLYWYQQILGQGPKLLIQFQNNGVVDDSQLPKDRFSAERLKGVDSTLKIQPAKLEDSAVYLCASSLEGGGADETQYFGPGTRLLVL.

The V call is TRBV4-2, the J call TRBJ2-3, with 9 bases fitting TRBD2. Germline V CDR1 and CDR2: LGHNA, YNFKEQ. The CDR3 is 16 residues long. Unmatched junction bases numbered 6, after V lost 1 base and J lost 4 bases. The CDR3 here is CASSQVAGVVADTQYF. The CDR3 bases are TGTGCCAGCAGCCAAGTAGCGGGAGTGGTGGCAGATACGCAGTATTTT.

With regard to this clone: Other DNA sequences in this sample translate to the same CDR3. The chain employs TRBV5-1 and TRBJ2-3; D might be TRBD2 (5 bases). The CDR3 extends over 13 amino acids. The V end lost 5 bases, the J end lost 0 bases, and 7 bases lay between the germline ends. From germline, CDR1 is SGHRS and CDR2 YFSETQ. The CDR3 region has the DNA TGCGCCAGCAGTCTAGCTAGCACAGATACGCAGTATTTT. Amino acids: CASSLASTDTQYF.

The chain joins TRBV19 to TRBJ2-3; D gene uncertain. In germline, CDR1 is LNHDA, CDR2 SQIVND (reference sequence). The ends were cut back, 5 bases at V and 9 bases at J, with 15 bases in the middle. The CDR3 has 13 amino acids. CDR3 DNA: TGTGCCAGTAGTGCGGCTCCGACCCCGACGCAGTATTTT. Residues: CASSAAPTPTQYF.

The chain recombines TRBV23-1 with TRBJ1-2; D is uncertain. TRBV23-1 is treated as an ORF (open reading frame) with a function not yet certain. The CDR3 length is 15 residues. V lost 0 bases and J 8 bases, leaving 16 bases between the germline ends. CDR3 amino acids: CASSQSEAGRGGYTF. The CDR3 DNA sequence: TGCGCCAGCAGTCAATCGGAGGCAGGTAGAGGAGGCTACACCTTC.

The chain joins TRBV10-3 to TRBJ2-7; D may be TRBD1 (5 bases). CDR1 ENHRY and CDR2 SYGVKD come from the germline V gene. V lost 3 bases, J lost 8 bases, and 23 bases lay in between. This CDR3 has 16 amino acids. Here the CDR3 DNA reads TGTGCCATCAGTGATATCCCCACAGGTTCGGTAAGGAAGCAGTACTTC. It is translated as CAISDIPTGSVRKQYF.

The rearrangement uses TRBV18 and TRBJ2-3; unclear D gene. The CDR3 covers 15 residues. The ends were cut back, 6 bases at V and 6 bases at J, with 19 bases in the middle. The germline CDR1 and CDR2 sequences are KGHSH and LQKENI. The CDR3 coding sequence is TGTGCCAGCTCGCCAGTGGTCCCACTCATGGATACGCAGTATTTT. The encoded protein is CASSPVVPLMDTQYF.

The V gene is TRBV25-1, the J gene TRBJ1-3; D gene ambiguous. The CDR3 extends over 11 amino acids. Germline lookup yields CDR1 MGHDK and CDR2 SYGVNS. V shed 4 bases and J shed 11 bases, with 9 bases lying between them. The CDR3 loop reads CASSGHGPIYF. The CDR3 DNA sequence: TGTGCCAGCAGTGGGCACGGTCCCATATATTTT.

The chain recombines TRBV5-4 with TRBJ2-3; D is possibly TRBD1 or TRBD2 (5 bases each). The V gene's germline CDR1 is SGHNT and CDR2 YYREEE (reference sequence). The V end was cut by 3 bases, the J end by 1 base, with 12 bases between. This CDR3 comprises 15 residues. CDR3 coding DNA: TGTGCCAGCAGCTCGGGGACGGACGGCACAGATACGCAGTATTTT. Amino acid sequence: CASSSGTDGTDTQYF.

The chain employs TRBV19 and TRBJ1-5; 9 bases line up with TRBD1. Looked up from germline, CDR1 is LNHDA and CDR2 is SQIVND (reference sequence). The CDR3 contains 13 residues. V trimming: 5 bases; J trimming: 5 bases; junction bases outside the gene matches: 1. In nucleotides, the CDR3 is TGTGCCAGTAGTGACAGGGGGGATCAGCCCCAGCATTTT. Amino acid sequence: CASSDRGDQPQHF.

This chain joins TRBV12-5 and TRBJ2-3; 10 positions match TRBD1. The CDR3 loop spans 15 amino acids. CDR1 is LGHNT, CDR2 FRNRAP, per germline. V shed 4 bases and J 1 base; nucleotides not matched to a gene: 2. CDR3 DNA sequence: TGTGCTAGTGGTTCGGGACAGGGGCGCACAGATACGCAGTATTTT. Its protein is CASGSGQGRTDTQYF. The entire variable domain, with the rest obtained from reference TRBV12-5 and TRBJ2-3, is as follows: DARVTQTPRHKVTEMGQEVTMRCQPILGHNTVFWYRQTMMQGLELLAYFRNRAPLDDSGMPKDRFSAEMPDATLATLKIQPSEPRDSAVYFCASGSGQGRTDTQYFGPGTRLTVL.

This clone was recorded once. V usage is TRBV30 and J usage is TRBJ1-1; D call uncertain. V was clipped by 1 base and J by 5 bases, with 8 bases between them. This CDR3 has 12 amino acids. Germline CDR1 is GTSNPN and CDR2 is SVGIG (reference sequence). Here the CDR3 DNA reads TGTGCCTGGAGTGAGGTGGCAACTGAAGCTTTCTTT. Amino acids: CAWSEVATEAFF.

This chain uses TRBV11-2 with TRBJ1-3; no clear D gene. The CDR3 is 15 residues long. The V gene's germline CDR1 is SGHAT and CDR2 FQNNGV. Trimming took off 10 bases at V and 0 bases at J, with 16 bases between the two ends. CDR3 coding DNA: TGTGCCACCCTGGACGGCTCTAGCTCTGGAAACACCATATATTTT. Translation gives CATLDGSSSGNTIYF.